The rows below give T cell receptor beta chains drawn from one sample of a study of Ad26.COV2.S vaccination and SARS-CoV-2 variants. Sequencing used immunoSEQ multiplex PCR; TCRdb keeps in-frame clones, though not all of them. The sample carries approximately 300,000 clones, just over 85% recorded once. The specimen was peripheral blood, collected in a trial of Ad26.COV2.S vaccine versus placebo. These TCRs come from a person between 18 and 59 years old who received the Ad26.COV2.S COVID-19 vaccine or a placebo. The CDR3 runs from the conserved cysteine through the conserved F or W. D genes are given only for firm matches. Clone size is shown for a subset of rows, as once, few, many or a class of expanded clone.

TRBV3-1/TRBV3-2	-	TRBJ1-6	-	CASSQVVQGPYSPLHF	TGTGCCAGCAGCCAAGTCGTTCAGGGGCCCTATTCACCCCTCCACTTT
TRBV4-2	few	TRBJ1-2	-	CASSQEGVVGGYTF	TGTGCCAGCAGCCAAGAAGGAGTCGTAGGGGGCTACACCTTC
TRBV9	-	TRBJ2-3	-	CASSSDSGTDTQYF	TGTGCCAGCAGCTCTGACAGCGGCACAGATACGCAGTATTTT
TRBV25-1	-	TRBJ2-2	-	CASSENTGELFF	TGTGCCAGCAGTGAAAACACCGGGGAGCTGTTTTTT
TRBV5-4	-	TRBJ1-2	-	CASSVPRDGYTF	TGTGCCAGCAGCGTCCCCAGGGATGGCTACACCTTC
TRBV4-1	-	TRBJ2-5	TRBD2	CASSQDGTTFDETQYF	TGCGCCAGCAGCCAGGACGGGACTACCTTCGATGAGACCCAGTACTTC
TRBV4-2	-	TRBJ2-2	TRBD2	CASSQGLAGPGELFF	TGTGCCAGCAGCCAGGGACTAGCGGGGCCCGGGGAGCTGTTTTTT
TRBV19	few	TRBJ2-3	TRBD2	CASSARYQTSGVTDTQYF	TGTGCCAGTAGTGCGAGGTATCAGACTAGCGGGGTGACAGATACGCAGTATTTT
TRBV4-3	once	TRBJ1-1	TRBD1	CASSQGQGAAFF	TGCGCCAGCAGCCAGGGACAGGGGGCAGCTTTCTTT
TRBV14	-	TRBJ1-1	-	CASSQLTHLTGQNTEAFF	TGTGCCAGCAGCCAACTCACGCACTTGACAGGCCAGAACACTGAAGCTTTCTTT
TRBV15	-	TRBJ2-3	-	CATSRDFSRGADTQYF	TGTGCCACCAGCAGAGATTTTAGTCGGGGAGCGGATACGCAGTATTTT
TRBV5-4	-	TRBJ2-2	TRBD2	CASSLSLAGSDTGELFF	TGTGCCAGCAGCTTGTCACTAGCGGGGAGCGACACCGGGGAGCTGTTTTTT
TRBV2	-	TRBJ1-2	TRBD1	CASSEQGARGYTF	TGTGCCAGCAGTGAGCAGGGGGCGCGAGGCTACACCTTC
TRBV5-1	-	TRBJ2-3	TRBD2	CASSLDPSGGLDTQYF	TGCGCCAGCAGCTTGGACCCTAGCGGGGGATTAGATACGCAGTATTTT
TRBV5-5	-	TRBJ1-3	-	CASSLDLTGSGNTIYF	TGTGCCAGCAGCTTGGATTTGACGGGCTCTGGAAACACCATATATTTT
TRBV6-2/TRBV6-3	-	TRBJ1-6	-	CASSYTGRSPLHF	TGTGCCAGCAGTTACACAGGGCGATCACCCCTCCACTTT
TRBV7-3	-	TRBJ2-7	-	CASSLPLGVQYF	TGTGCCAGCAGCTTACCCCTCGGAGTGCAGTACTTC
TRBV20-1	few	TRBJ2-2	-	CSASHSRDTGELFF	TGCAGTGCTAGTCACAGCAGGGACACCGGGGAGCTGTTTTTT
TRBV7-2	-	TRBJ1-5	-	CASSLIIRQPQHF	TGTGCCAGCAGCTTAATCATCCGTCAGCCCCAGCATTTT
TRBV5-4	-	TRBJ2-5	-	CASSSGRNTLETQYF	TGTGCCAGCAGCTCCGGACGGAATACTCTCGAGACCCAGTACTTC
TRBV19	-	TRBJ1-2	-	CASRGGNYGYTF	TGTGCCAGTAGGGGGGGTAACTATGGCTACACCTTC
TRBV29-1	-	TRBJ2-3	TRBD1	CSVARDSSTDTQYF	TGCAGCGTCGCCCGGGACAGTAGCACAGATACGCAGTATTTT
TRBV5-1	few	TRBJ1-5	-	CASSSGTSGQPQHF	TGCGCCAGCAGCTCCGGGACCTCGGGACAGCCCCAGCATTTT